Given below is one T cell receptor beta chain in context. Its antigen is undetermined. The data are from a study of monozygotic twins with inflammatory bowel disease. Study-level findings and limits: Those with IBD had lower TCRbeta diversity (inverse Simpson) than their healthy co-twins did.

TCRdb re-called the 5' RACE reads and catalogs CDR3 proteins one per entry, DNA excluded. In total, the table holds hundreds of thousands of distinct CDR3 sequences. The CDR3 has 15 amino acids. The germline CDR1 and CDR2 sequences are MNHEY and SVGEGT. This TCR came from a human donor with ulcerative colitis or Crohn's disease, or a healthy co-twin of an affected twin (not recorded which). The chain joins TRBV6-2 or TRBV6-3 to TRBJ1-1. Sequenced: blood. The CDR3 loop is CASSYSRNRNTEAFF.